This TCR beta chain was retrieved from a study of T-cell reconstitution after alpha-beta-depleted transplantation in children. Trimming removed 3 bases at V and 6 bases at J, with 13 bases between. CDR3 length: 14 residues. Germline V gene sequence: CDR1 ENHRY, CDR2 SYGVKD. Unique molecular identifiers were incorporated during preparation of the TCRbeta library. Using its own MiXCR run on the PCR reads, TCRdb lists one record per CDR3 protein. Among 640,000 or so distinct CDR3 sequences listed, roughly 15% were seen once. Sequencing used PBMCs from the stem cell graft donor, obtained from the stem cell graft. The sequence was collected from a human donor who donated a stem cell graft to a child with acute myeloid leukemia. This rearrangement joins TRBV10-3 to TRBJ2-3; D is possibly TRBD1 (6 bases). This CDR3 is CAISEGGMWDTQYF. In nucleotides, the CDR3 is TGTGCCATCAGTGAAGGGGGTATGTGGGATACGCAGTATTTT.